This T cell receptor beta chain was sequenced during a study of T cell changes during pregnancy in multiple sclerosis. Using immunoSEQ multiplex PCR, the repertoire was profiled, and TCRdb retains in-frame clones only, with some absent. The sample has tens of thousands of clones, roughly 89% seen once. The source of this sequence is a female donor with multiple sclerosis, enrolled in a pregnancy study. Sequencing was performed on CD4+ T cells from peripheral blood mononuclear cells, taken in the first trimester of pregnancy.

CDR3 DNA sequence: TGTGCCAGCTCACGTAGGGGGATTCAAGAGACCCAGTACTTC. Amino acid sequence: CASSRRGIQETQYF. The V gene is TRBV18, the J gene TRBJ2-5; possibly TRBD1 for D (6 bases). CDR1 KGHSH and CDR2 LQKENI come from the germline V gene. The germline V and J ends were trimmed by 4 bases and 2 bases, with 11 bases remaining between them. There are 14 residues in the CDR3.